These 11 T cell receptor beta chains originate from one sample sequenced in a study of OX40 agonist ivuxolimab in advanced cancers. Here immunoSEQ multiplex PCR was the method, and the copy in TCRdb shows in-frame clones only, minus some. The sample holds fewer than 15,000 clones; 65% to 75% are singletons and the top ten take under 30%. The sequencing here drew on CD4+ or CD8+ T cells sorted from blood, taken in a trial of the OX40 agonist ivuxolimab. These receptors were taken from an adult with an advanced solid tumor such as melanoma, head and neck, liver or kidney cancer.

The chain is built from TRBV12-2 and TRBJ2-2. TRBV12-2 is a recognized pseudogene. There are 15 residues in the CDR3. Here the CDR3 reads CASRFSGGGTGELFF. Written as DNA, the CDR3 is TGTGCAAGTCGCTTCTCTGGGGGTGGCACCGGGGAGCTGTTTTTT.

The chain is built from TRBV5-6 and TRBJ1-2; a weak D match, TRBD1 (5 bases). The ends were cut back, 6 bases at V and 7 bases at J, with 22 bases in the middle. This CDR3 spans 15 amino acids. Looked up from germline, CDR1 is SGHDT and CDR2 is YYEEEE. CDR3 nucleotides: TGTGCCAGCACCTGGGGGAGTCCCCCGCCTCTTGGCTACACCTTC. Translation: CASTWGSPPPLGYTF.

The chain links TRBV7-9 to TRBJ1-3; D remains unclear. This CDR3 spans 17 amino acids. Trimming took off 4 bases at V and 0 bases at J, with 16 bases between the two ends. CDR1 is SEHNR, CDR2 FQNEAQ, per germline (reference sequence). CDR3 loop: CASSSTADIRSGNTIYF. The DNA for the CDR3 is TGTGCCAGCAGCTCCACCGCCGATATACGCTCTGGAAACACCATATATTTT.

The J gene is TRBJ2-1, the V gene TRBV4-2, with TRBD2 matching 8 bases. V was pared by 0 bases and J by 7 bases, with 17 bases of the junction left unmatched. The CDR3 has 19 residues. The germline CDR1 and CDR2 sequences are LGHNA and YNFKEQ. This CDR3 is CASSQDHLGSGSFGNEQFF. For the CDR3, the DNA is TGTGCCAGCAGCCAAGATCATCTGGGGAGCGGGAGCTTTGGGAATGAGCAGTTCTTC.

V and J are TRBV9 and TRBJ1-4, with TRBD1 matching 7 bases. The V segment lost 4 bases and the J segment 2 bases; nucleotides outside the gene matches: 5. CDR1 and CDR2 from the germline V gene are SGDLS and YYNGEE. The CDR3 sequence is 15 residues long. Here the CDR3 reads CASSFSGGTNEKLFF. CDR3 bases: TGTGCCAGCAGCTTCTCAGGGGGGACTAATGAAAAACTGTTTTTT.

The CDR3 region has the DNA TGTGCCAGCAGCGCCAGAAGCGGGGGTGAGCAGTTCTTC. It codes for CASSARSGGEQFF. The chain is built from TRBV9 and TRBJ2-1; the match to TRBD2 covers 8 bases. The germline V gene encodes CDR1 SGDLS and CDR2 YYNGEE. After removal of 3 bases from V and 9 bases from J, the junction contained 5 bases not matched to a gene. CDR3 size: 13 residues.

By frequency in the sample, this clone is medium-sized. The CDR3 sequence is CASSEGSAANSEGQPQHF. CDR3 in DNA: TGTGCCAGCAGTGAAGGAAGCGCGGCGAACTCAGAGGGTCAGCCCCAGCATTTT. The J gene is TRBJ1-5, the V gene TRBV6-1; D unclear. The CDR3 is 18 residues long. V lost 1 base and J lost 6, with 22 bases in between. Germline lookup yields CDR1 MNHNS and CDR2 SASEGT.

This clone has just a few counts. The chain uses TRBV19 and TRBJ2-5; D is perhaps TRBD1 (5 bases). CDR3 length equals 17 residues. Germline-derived CDR1 and CDR2 are LNHDA and SQIVND (reference sequence). V was trimmed by 5 bases and J by 5 bases, leaving 24 bases between them. CDR3 in amino acids: CASSPLDNVGARETQYF. The CDR3 region has the DNA TGTGCCAGTAGTCCTTTGGATAACGTTGGGGCGCGGGAGACCCAGTACTTC.

The chain has TRBV27 and TRBJ2-3, with 11 positions matching TRBD2. Germline trimming cut 5 bases from V and 1 base from J; bases unmatched to any gene: 8. The CDR3 runs to 17 residues. Germline CDR1 and CDR2: MNHEY and SMNVEV (reference sequence). In DNA form, the CDR3 reads TGTGCCAGCAGTCCACAGGTACTAGCGGGGGGCACAGATACGCAGTATTTT. Amino acids: CASSPQVLAGGTDTQYF.

The chain employs TRBV28 and TRBJ2-7, with D possibly being TRBD1 (5 bases). The CDR3 totals 16 residues. V lost 8 bases to trimming and J lost 3 bases, with 23 bases between them. In germline, CDR1 is MDHEN, CDR2 SYDVKM. This CDR3 is CASRSVAKTVLYEQYF. CDR3 coding DNA: TGTGCCAGCCGCTCCGTTGCCAAGACAGTACTCTACGAGCAGTACTTC. The full variable domain, in which reference TRBV28 and TRBJ2-7 provide the parts outside the CDR3, is DVKVTQSSRYLVKRTGEKVFLECVQDMDHENMFWYRQDPGLGLRLIYFSYDVKMKEKGDIPEGYSVSREKKERFSLILESASTNQTSMYLCASRSVAKTVLYEQYFGPGTRLTVT.

V gene TRBV2 combines with J gene TRBJ2-1; TRBD1 matches at 8 bases. This CDR3 has 15 residues. The germline V gene has CDR1 SNHLY and CDR2 FYNNEI. Germline trimming cut 2 bases from V and 4 bases from J; bases unmatched to any gene: 4. CDR3 region: CASSESGGVYNEQFF. The CDR3 DNA reads as TGTGCCAGCAGTGAATCAGGGGGCGTGTACAATGAGCAGTTCTTC.